The entry below describes one T cell receptor beta chain. This sample is drawn from a study of blood T cell repertoires in COVID-19. At the level of the study: COVID-19 samples collected from the United States, Italy and Spain covered acute and convalescent phases. Nucleic acid was either cDNA or gDNA, and it came from T cells, B-cell-depleted T cells, or PBMCs.

How the authors handled the data: The authors estimated nucleated cell counts from reference gene primer amplification. Method: immunoSEQ multiplex PCR; TCRdb's copy keeps in-frame clones and lacks some. The D gene and trimming were derived from the DNA, and the V and J assignments and clone size from that table. The data show under 150,000 clones, with around 89% seen just once and roughly 30% held by the top ten. This CDR3 has 11 amino acids. V was shortened by 8 bases and J by 5 bases, with 7 bases between the two germline ends. Germline V gives CDR1 MNHEY, CDR2 SVGAGI. The sample was peripheral blood. The receptor comes from a human donor in a cohort sampled during active COVID-19. The rearrangement uses TRBV6-5 and TRBJ2-1; no firm D call. Written as DNA, the CDR3 is TGTGCCAGCGCCAGTGACAATGAGCAGTTCTTC. Protein product: CASASDNEQFF.